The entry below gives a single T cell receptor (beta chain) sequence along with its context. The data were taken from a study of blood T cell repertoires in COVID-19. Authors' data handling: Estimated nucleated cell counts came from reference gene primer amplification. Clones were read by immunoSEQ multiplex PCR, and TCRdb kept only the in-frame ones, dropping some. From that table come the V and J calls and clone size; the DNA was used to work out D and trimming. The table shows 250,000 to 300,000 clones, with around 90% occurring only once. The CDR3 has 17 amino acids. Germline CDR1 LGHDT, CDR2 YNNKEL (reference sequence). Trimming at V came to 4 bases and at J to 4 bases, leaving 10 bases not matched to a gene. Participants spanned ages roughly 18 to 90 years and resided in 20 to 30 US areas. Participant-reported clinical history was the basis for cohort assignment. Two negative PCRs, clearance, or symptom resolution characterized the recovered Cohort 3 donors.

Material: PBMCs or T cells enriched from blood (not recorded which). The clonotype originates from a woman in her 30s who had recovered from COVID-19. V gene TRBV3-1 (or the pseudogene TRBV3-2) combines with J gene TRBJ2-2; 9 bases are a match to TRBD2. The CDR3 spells CASSRAGGTGRTGELFF. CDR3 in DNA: TGTGCCAGCAGCCGTGCGGGGGGGACTGGACGCACCGGGGAGCTGTTTTTT.